This TCR beta chain was documented in a study of identical twins. Germline CDR1 and CDR2: MGHDK and SYGVNS. The V end was cut by 1 base, the J end by 7 bases, with 14 bases between. There are 15 residues in the CDR3. Ten or more counts support this clonotype. TCRdb re-analysed the 5' RACE reads in MiXCR, keeping a single row per CDR3 protein. The profile covers under 900,000 distinct CDR3 sequences, with about 12% appearing a single time and roughly 1.5% taken by the ten largest. These data were likewise used in another study, on yellow fever vaccine responses in identical twins. From that second work: Reported findings indicate that twins' vaccine T cell responses seemed partially convergent, partially personalized.

This chain uses TRBV25-1 with TRBJ1-5; D may be TRBD1 (5 bases). This sequence was found in a woman under 30 in good health. The specimen sequenced was PBMCs. CDR3 residues: CASSESGGSGQPQHF. In nucleotides, the CDR3 is TGTGCCAGCAGTGAATCGGGGGGGTCGGGCCAGCCCCAGCATTTT.